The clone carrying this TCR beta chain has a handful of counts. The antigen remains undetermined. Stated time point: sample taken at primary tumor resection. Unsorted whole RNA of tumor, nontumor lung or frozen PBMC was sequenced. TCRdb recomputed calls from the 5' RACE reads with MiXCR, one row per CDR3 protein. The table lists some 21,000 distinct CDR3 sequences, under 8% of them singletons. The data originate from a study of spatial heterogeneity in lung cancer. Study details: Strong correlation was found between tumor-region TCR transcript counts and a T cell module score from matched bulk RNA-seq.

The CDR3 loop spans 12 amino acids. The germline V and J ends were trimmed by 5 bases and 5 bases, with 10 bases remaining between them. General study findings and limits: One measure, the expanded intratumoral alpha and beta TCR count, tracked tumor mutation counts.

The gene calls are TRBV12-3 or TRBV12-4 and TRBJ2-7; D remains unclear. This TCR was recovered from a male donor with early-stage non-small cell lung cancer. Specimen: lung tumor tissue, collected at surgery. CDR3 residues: CASSPTANEQYF. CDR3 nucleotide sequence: TGTGCCAGCAGTCCGACTGCTAACGAGCAGTACTTC.